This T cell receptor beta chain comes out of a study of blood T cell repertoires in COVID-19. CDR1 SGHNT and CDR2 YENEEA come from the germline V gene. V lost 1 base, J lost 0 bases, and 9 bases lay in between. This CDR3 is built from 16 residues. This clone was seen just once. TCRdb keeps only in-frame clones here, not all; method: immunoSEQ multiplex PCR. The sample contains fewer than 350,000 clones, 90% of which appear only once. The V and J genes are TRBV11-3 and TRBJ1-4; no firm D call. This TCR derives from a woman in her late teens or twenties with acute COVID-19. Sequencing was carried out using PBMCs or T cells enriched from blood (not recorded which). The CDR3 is CASSLGGKATNEKLFF. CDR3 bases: TGTGCCAGCAGCTTAGGCGGAAAAGCAACTAATGAAAAACTGTTTTTT.